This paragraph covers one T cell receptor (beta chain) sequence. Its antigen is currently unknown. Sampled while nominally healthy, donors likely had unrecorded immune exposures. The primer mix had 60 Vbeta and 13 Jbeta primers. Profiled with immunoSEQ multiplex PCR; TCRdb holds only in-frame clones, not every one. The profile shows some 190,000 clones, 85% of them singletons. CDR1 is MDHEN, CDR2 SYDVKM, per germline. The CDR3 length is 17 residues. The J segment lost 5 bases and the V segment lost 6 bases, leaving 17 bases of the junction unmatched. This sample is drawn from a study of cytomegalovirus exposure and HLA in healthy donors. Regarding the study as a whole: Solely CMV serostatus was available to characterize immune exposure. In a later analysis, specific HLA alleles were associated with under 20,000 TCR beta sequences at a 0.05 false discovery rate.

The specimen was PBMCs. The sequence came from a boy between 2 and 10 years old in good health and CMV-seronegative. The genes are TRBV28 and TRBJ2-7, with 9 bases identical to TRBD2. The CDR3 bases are TGTGCCAGCAGCTCCCTCGCCCGGGGGGCTAGCGGGAACGAGCAGTACTTC. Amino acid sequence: CASSSLARGASGNEQYF.